A selection of T cell receptor beta chains follows, all from one sample in a study of radiotherapy plus CTLA-4 blockade in lung cancer. TCRdb keeps only in-frame clones here, not all; method: immunoSEQ multiplex PCR. Of some 50,000 clones in the sample, approximately 80% were seen once. This specimen was peripheral blood, taken from a patient treated with radiotherapy plus ipilimumab. The receptor set was obtained from a human donor with non-small cell lung cancer who had a partial response to radiotherapy plus ipilimumab. CDR3s include the opening cysteine and the closing phenylalanine or tryptophan. D genes are given only for firm matches. Where a row states a size, it is once, few, many or the class of an expanded clone; other rows omit it.

TRBJ2-7 | TRBV2 | TRBD2 | NA | CASRSSGPTEQYF | TGTGCCAGCAGGTCTAGCGGGCCGACCGAGCAGTACTTC
TRBJ2-3 | TRBV9 | TRBD2 | NA | CASSGSPGLAGYTDTQYF | TGTGCCAGCAGCGGGTCTCCGGGACTAGCGGGTTACACAGATACGCAGTATTTT
TRBJ2-3 | TRBV19 | NA | NA | CASSIFYGTDTQYF | TGTGCCAGTAGTATATTCTATGGCACAGATACGCAGTATTTT
TRBJ2-7 | TRBV29-1 | NA | NA | CSVEDYRGDSYEQYF | TGCAGCGTTGAAGATTATCGCGGGGACTCCTACGAGCAGTACTTC
TRBJ2-5 | TRBV11-3 | NA | NA | CASSSGQETQYF | TGTGCCAGCAGCTCGGGGCAAGAGACCCAGTACTTC
TRBJ1-4 | TRBV19 | NA | NA | CASSPGDYNEKLFF | TGTGCCAGTAGTCCGGGGGACTATAATGAAAAACTGTTTTTT
TRBJ2-3 | TRBV30 | NA | NA | CAWRADRSSTDTQYF | TGTGCCTGGAGAGCAGACAGGAGTAGCACAGATACGCAGTATTTT
TRBJ2-3 | TRBV7-9 | TRBD2 | NA | CASSSLTSGGTDTQYF | TGTGCCAGCAGCTCCCTCACTAGCGGGGGTACAGATACGCAGTATTTT
TRBJ1-2 | TRBV7-9 | NA | once | CASSLYTANYGYTF | TGTGCCAGCAGCTTATACACAGCTAACTATGGCTACACCTTC
TRBJ1-1 | TRBV18 | NA | NA | CASSSSRNTEAFF | TGTGCCAGCTCCTCATCGCGGAACACTGAAGCTTTCTTT
TRBJ2-7 | TRBV6-6 | NA | once | CASSPRVASGYEQYF | TGTGCCAGCAGCCCACGGGTGGCCAGCGGCTACGAGCAGTACTTC
TRBJ2-2 | TRBV2 | NA | NA | CASSEVRAPGELFF | TGTGCCAGCAGTGAGGTCAGGGCTCCCGGGGAGCTGTTTTTT
TRBJ2-7 | TRBV4-2 | TRBD2 | few | CASSQDPPGLAGRNEQYF | TGTGCCAGCAGCCAAGATCCTCCGGGACTAGCGGGGCGAAACGAGCAGTACTTC
TRBJ2-7 | TRBV7-3 | NA | NA | CASSLTGPTDYEQYF | TGTGCCAGCAGCTTAACAGGGCCGACAGACTACGAGCAGTACTTC
TRBJ2-7 | TRBV27 | NA | NA | CASSFGVGDEQYF | TGTGCCAGCAGCTTTGGGGTAGGGGACGAGCAGTACTTC
TRBJ2-5 | TRBV29-1 | TRBD1 | NA | CSGVTGVQETQYF | TGCAGCGGAGTGACAGGGGTTCAAGAGACCCAGTACTTC
TRBJ2-1 | TRBV5-1 | NA | NA | CASSSVSGFVYNEQFF | TGCGCCAGCAGCTCCGTATCGGGGTTCGTGTACAATGAGCAGTTCTTC
TRBJ2-7 | TRBV29-1 | NA | NA | CSVESQTYEQYF | TGCAGCGTTGAGTCGCAGACCTACGAGCAGTACTTC
TRBJ2-7 | TRBV11-2 | TRBD1 | NA | CASSLGLRQGALEQYF | TGTGCCAGCAGCTTAGGACTGAGACAGGGGGCTCTCGAGCAGTACTTC
TRBJ1-2 | TRBV19 | NA | NA | CASSVNYGYTF | TGTGCCAGTTCAGTTAACTATGGCTACACCTTC
TRBJ1-2 | TRBV19 | TRBD1 | NA | CASSETGGVYGYTF | TGTGCCAGTAGTGAGACAGGGGGCGTCTATGGCTACACCTTC
TRBJ2-7 | TRBV5-4 | TRBD1 | NA | CASSPGQGSYEQYF | TGTGCCAGCAGCCCTGGACAGGGATCCTACGAGCAGTACTTC
TRBJ1-4 | TRBV4-1 | NA | once | CASSQDGAGRSNEKLFF | TGCGCCAGCAGCCAAGATGGTGCGGGACGGTCTAATGAAAAACTGTTTTTT
TRBJ2-2 | TRBV5-4 | TRBD1 | NA | CASSTDRGGNTGELFF | TGTGCCAGCAGCACTGACAGGGGCGGGAACACCGGGGAGCTGTTTTTT
TRBJ2-1 | TRBV10-1 | NA | once | CASSVTGYNEQFF | TGCGCCAGCAGTGTAACAGGTTACAATGAGCAGTTCTTC
TRBJ2-1 | TRBV4-1 | NA | NA | CASRLGFSYNEQFF | TGCGCCAGCAGACTAGGCTTCTCCTACAATGAGCAGTTCTTC
TRBJ2-7 | TRBV7-3 | TRBD2 | NA | CASSLHGGGGEQYF | TGTGCCAGCAGCTTACACGGGGGGGGCGGGGAGCAGTACTTC
TRBJ1-1 | TRBV11-3 | NA | once | CASSSGGTEAFF | TGTGCCAGCAGCTCGGGGGGGACTGAAGCTTTCTTT
TRBJ2-1 | TRBV4-3 | TRBD2 | NA | CASSQGLAGHNEQFF | TGCGCCAGCAGCCAGGGACTAGCGGGGCACAATGAGCAGTTCTTC
TRBJ2-7 | TRBV5-4 | NA | NA | CASSLANWGAYEQYF | TGTGCCAGCAGCTTGGCCAATTGGGGAGCCTACGAGCAGTACTTC
TRBJ2-2 | TRBV28 | TRBD1 | NA | CASRRDGQGITEELFF | TGTGCCAGCAGAAGGGATGGACAGGGGATCACCGAGGAGCTGTTTTTT
TRBJ2-1 | TRBV7-3 | TRBD1 | NA | CASSLKIGTGISYNEQFF | TGTGCCAGCAGCTTAAAAATCGGGACAGGAATCTCCTACAATGAGCAGTTCTTC
TRBJ1-2 | TRBV5-1 | NA | NA | CASSLGGEDGYTF | TGCGCCAGCAGCCTGGGAGGGGAGGATGGCTACACCTTC
TRBJ2-3 | TRBV4-1 | TRBD2 | NA | CASSAGLSSTDTQYF | TGCGCCAGCAGCGCGGGACTATCTAGCACAGATACGCAGTATTTT
TRBJ2-3 | TRBV19 | TRBD1 | once | CASSKTSDRADTQYF | TGTGCCAGTAGTAAAACATCAGACAGGGCAGATACGCAGTATTTT
TRBJ2-2 | TRBV19 | NA | NA | CASKWRQVTGELFF | TGTGCCAGTAAGTGGCGACAGGTCACCGGGGAGCTGTTTTTT
TRBJ2-1 | TRBV7-2 | TRBD2 | NA | CASSLRSGGGDNEQFF | TGTGCCAGCAGCTTAAGATCGGGGGGGGGTGACAATGAGCAGTTCTTC
TRBJ1-2 | TRBV28 | NA | NA | CASRGGRLFNYGYTF | TGTGCCAGCAGGGGGGGGCGCTTGTTTAACTATGGCTACACCTTC
TRBJ2-1 | TRBV15 | NA | once | CATSGRGGSYNEQFF | TGTGCCACCAGCGGAAGGGGGGGTTCCTACAATGAGCAGTTCTTC
TRBJ2-7 | TRBV5-6 | TRBD1 | NA | CASNDRAYEQYF | TGTGCCAGCAACGACAGGGCCTACGAGCAGTACTTC
TRBJ2-2 | TRBV11-3 | NA | NA | CASSPPPGSPGGELFF | TGTGCCAGCAGCCCCCCGCCGGGGTCCCCTGGCGGGGAGCTGTTTTTT
TRBJ2-1 | TRBV30 | TRBD1 | NA | CAWSIRGGESSYNEQFF | TGTGCCTGGAGTATAAGAGGGGGCGAGAGCTCCTACAATGAGCAGTTCTTC
TRBJ2-2 | TRBV28 | TRBD1 | few | CASSRQGTGELFF | TGTGCCAGCAGTCGACAGGGGACCGGGGAGCTGTTTTTT
TRBJ2-4 | TRBV5-4 | TRBD1 | NA | CASSSGQGNPKNIQYF | TGTGCCAGCAGCTCGGGACAGGGGAACCCCAAAAACATTCAGTACTTC
TRBJ1-1 | TRBV15 | TRBD1 | few | CATSRKQGAGEAFF | TGTGCCACCAGCAGAAAACAGGGGGCGGGTGAAGCTTTCTTT
TRBJ2-3 | TRBV7-6 | TRBD2 | NA | CASSLSSGPTDTQYF | TGTGCCAGCAGCTTATCTAGCGGGCCTACAGATACGCAGTATTTT
TRBJ2-5 | TRBV19 | NA | NA | CASSITGPGETQYF | TGTGCCAGTAGTATCACAGGGCCAGGAGAGACCCAGTACTTC
TRBJ1-2 | TRBV9 | TRBD1 | NA | CASTPQGAGGYTF | TGTGCCAGCACCCCGCAGGGGGCGGGGGGCTACACCTTC
TRBJ2-3 | TRBV10-3 | TRBD2 | NA | CAISPGLATDTQYF | TGTGCCATCAGTCCGGGACTAGCGACAGATACGCAGTATTTT
TRBJ2-7 | TRBV11-2 | TRBD1 | NA | CASSLGQGLYEQYF | TGTGCCAGCAGCTTGGGACAGGGGCTCTACGAGCAGTACTTC
TRBJ2-2 | TRBV2 | NA | NA | CAAGSSNTGELFF | TGTGCCGCCGGGTCTTCGAACACCGGGGAGCTGTTTTTT
TRBJ1-2 | TRBV6-1 | TRBD1 | NA | CASSEQGANYGYTF | TGTGCCAGCAGTGAACAGGGGGCAAACTATGGCTACACCTTC
TRBJ1-2 | TRBV5-1 | TRBD1 | NA | CASSPYVFDRGLSTGYTF | TGCGCCAGCAGCCCCTACGTCTTCGACAGGGGGCTCTCTACCGGCTACACCTTC
TRBJ1-1 | TRBV11-2 | TRBD1 | NA | CASSLGDRRGAFF | TGTGCCAGCAGCTTGGGGGACAGGCGCGGAGCTTTCTTT
TRBJ1-5 | TRBV7-9 | NA | NA | CASSLASDQPQHF | TGTGCCAGCAGCTTAGCCAGTGATCAGCCCCAGCATTTT
TRBJ2-3 | TRBV10-3 | TRBD2 | NA | CAIRELLAGDTDTQYF | TGTGCCATCAGAGAACTACTAGCGGGGGACACAGATACGCAGTATTTT
TRBJ2-7 | TRBV29-1 | NA | NA | CSVEDRRRGDEQYF | TGCAGCGTTGAAGATCGACGCAGGGGTGACGAGCAGTACTTC
TRBJ2-1 | TRBV2 | TRBD2 | once | CASILGLRGGTGGEQFF | TGTGCCTCCATCTTGGGGCTAAGGGGCGGCACGGGGGGTGAGCAGTTCTTC